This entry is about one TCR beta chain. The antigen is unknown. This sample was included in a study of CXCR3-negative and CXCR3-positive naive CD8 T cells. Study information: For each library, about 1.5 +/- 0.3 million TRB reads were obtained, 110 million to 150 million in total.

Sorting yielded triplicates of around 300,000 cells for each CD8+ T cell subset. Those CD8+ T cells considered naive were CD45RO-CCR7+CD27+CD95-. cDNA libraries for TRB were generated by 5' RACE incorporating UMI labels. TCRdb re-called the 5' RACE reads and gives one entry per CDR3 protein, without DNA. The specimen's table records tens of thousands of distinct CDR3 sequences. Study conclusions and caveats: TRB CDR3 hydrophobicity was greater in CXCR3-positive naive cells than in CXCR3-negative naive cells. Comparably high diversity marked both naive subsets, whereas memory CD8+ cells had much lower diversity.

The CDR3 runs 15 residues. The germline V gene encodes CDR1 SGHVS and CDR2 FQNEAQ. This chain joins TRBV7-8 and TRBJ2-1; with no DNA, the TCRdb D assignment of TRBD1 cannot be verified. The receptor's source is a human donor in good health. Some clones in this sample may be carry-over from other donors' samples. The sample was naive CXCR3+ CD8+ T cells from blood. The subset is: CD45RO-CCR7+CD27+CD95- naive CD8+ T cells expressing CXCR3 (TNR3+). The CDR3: CASRSGRGLYNEQFF.